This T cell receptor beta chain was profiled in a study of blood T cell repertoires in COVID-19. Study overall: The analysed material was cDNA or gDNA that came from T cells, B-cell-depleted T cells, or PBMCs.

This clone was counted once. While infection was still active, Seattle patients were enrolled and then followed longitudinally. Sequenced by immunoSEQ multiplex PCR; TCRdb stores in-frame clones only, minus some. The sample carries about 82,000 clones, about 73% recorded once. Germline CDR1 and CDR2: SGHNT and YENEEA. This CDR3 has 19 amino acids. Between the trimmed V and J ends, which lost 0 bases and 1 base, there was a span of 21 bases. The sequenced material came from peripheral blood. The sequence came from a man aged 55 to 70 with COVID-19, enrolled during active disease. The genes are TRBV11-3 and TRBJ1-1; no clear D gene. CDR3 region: CASSLDLNPGAYRNTEAFF. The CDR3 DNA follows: TGTGCCAGCAGCTTAGATCTTAATCCGGGAGCTTATCGGAACACTGAAGCTTTCTTT.